This T cell receptor beta chain derives from a study of shared T cell receptors in the human thymus. Sequenced by immunoSEQ multiplex PCR; TCRdb stores in-frame clones only, minus some. Of 700,000 or so clones listed, approximately 85% are singletons. Germline V lookup: CDR1 SEHNR, CDR2 FQNEAQ (reference sequence). The CDR3 has 15 residues. Trimming pared 1 base from V and 1 base from J, leaving 9 bases between. In addition, the sample was reused for a study of human thymus T cells. This second study notes: Among the donors, all were healthy Finnish infants having corrective surgery for congenital heart defects. The thymus tissue came from resections taken during corrective heart surgery. Thymic and blood repertoires appeared to show biased V and J gene usage. Related research has reported that thymic repertoires overlap highly among unrelated individuals.

The material sequenced was thymocytes. This chain connects TRBV7-9 to TRBJ2-3; D unresolved. This clonotype was sampled from a girl less than two years old with a congenital heart defect. CDR3 residues: CASSLGPRGTDTQYF. For the CDR3, the DNA is TGTGCCAGCAGCTTAGGCCCCCGGGGCACAGATACGCAGTATTTT.